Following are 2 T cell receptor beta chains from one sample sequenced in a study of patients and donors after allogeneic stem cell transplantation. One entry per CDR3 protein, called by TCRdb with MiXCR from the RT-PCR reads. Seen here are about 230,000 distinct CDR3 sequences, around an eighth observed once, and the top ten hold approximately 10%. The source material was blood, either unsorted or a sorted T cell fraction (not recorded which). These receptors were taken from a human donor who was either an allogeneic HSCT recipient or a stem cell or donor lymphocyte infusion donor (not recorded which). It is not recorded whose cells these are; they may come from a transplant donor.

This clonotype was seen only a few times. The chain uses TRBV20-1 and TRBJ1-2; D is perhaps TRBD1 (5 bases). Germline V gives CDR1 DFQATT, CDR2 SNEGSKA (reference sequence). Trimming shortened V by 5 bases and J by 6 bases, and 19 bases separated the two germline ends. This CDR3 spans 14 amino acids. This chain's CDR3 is CSAVQAPRVDGYTF. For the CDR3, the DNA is TGCAGTGCTGTACAGGCCCCAAGGGTGGATGGCTACACCTTC.

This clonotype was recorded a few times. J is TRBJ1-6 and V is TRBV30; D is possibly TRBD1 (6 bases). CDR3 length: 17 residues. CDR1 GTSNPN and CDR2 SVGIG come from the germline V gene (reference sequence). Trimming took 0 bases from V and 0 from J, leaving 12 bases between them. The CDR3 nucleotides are TGTGCCTGGAGTGTACTCCAGGGGAGCTCCTATAATTCACCCCTCCACTTT. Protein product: CAWSVLQGSSYNSPLHF.